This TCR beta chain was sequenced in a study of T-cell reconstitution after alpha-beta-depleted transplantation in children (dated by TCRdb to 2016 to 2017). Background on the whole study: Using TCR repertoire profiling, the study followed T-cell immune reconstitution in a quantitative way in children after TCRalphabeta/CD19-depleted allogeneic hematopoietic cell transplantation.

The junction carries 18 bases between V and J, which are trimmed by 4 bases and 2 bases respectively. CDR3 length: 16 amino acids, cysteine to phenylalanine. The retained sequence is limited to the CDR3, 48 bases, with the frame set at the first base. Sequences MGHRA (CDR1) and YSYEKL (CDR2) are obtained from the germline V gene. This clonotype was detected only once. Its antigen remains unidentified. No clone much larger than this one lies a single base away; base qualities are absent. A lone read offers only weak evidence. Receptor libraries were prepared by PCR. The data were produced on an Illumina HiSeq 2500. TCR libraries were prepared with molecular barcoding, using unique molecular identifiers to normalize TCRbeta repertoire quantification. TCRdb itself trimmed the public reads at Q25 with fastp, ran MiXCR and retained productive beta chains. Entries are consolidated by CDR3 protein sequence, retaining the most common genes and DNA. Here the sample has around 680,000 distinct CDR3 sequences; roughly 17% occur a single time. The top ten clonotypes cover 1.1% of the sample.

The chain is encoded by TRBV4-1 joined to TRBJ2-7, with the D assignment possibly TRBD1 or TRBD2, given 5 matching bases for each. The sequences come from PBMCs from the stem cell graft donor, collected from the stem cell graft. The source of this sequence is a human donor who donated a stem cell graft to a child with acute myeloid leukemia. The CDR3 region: CASSPLQGDGAYEQYF. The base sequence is TGCGCCAGCAGCCCCCTCCAAGGGGACGGAGCCTACGAGCAGTACTTC.